A selection of T cell receptor beta chains follows, all from one sample in a study of OX40 agonist ivuxolimab in advanced cancers. Generated by immunoSEQ multiplex PCR, the TCRdb table keeps only in-frame clones and is missing some. This table holds some 66,000 clones, approximately 90% found once. Sequenced material: CD4+ or CD8+ T cells sorted from blood, taken in a trial of the OX40 agonist ivuxolimab. These receptors came from an adult with an advanced solid tumor such as melanoma, head and neck, liver or kidney cancer. Both conserved end residues are part of each CDR3. Each record gives: J gene, clone size, V gene, D gene, CDR3 protein, CDR3 DNA. The D gene is left open where the match is weak. Size values are once, few and many counts, or a class for expanded clones, and some rows have none.

>TRBJ1-1|-|TRBV5-1|-
CASSLLGSENTEAFF
TGCGCCAGCAGCTTGCTCGGGAGCGAGAACACTGAAGCTTTCTTT
>TRBJ1-1|once|TRBV7-2|-
CASSLSKGVGEAFF
TGTGCCAGCAGCTTATCGAAGGGCGTCGGTGAAGCTTTCTTT
>TRBJ2-7|-|TRBV19|-
CASSIPRQGEQYF
TGTGCCAGTAGTATACCGCGGCAGGGCGAGCAGTACTTC
>TRBJ2-1|-|TRBV9|-
CASSVDSAYNEQFF
TGTGCCAGCAGCGTGGACTCCGCATACAATGAGCAGTTCTTC
>TRBJ2-3|once|TRBV13|-
CASSSEGSGGLDTQYF
TGTGCCAGCAGCTCAGAGGGATCGGGGGGCTTAGATACGCAGTATTTT
>TRBJ1-2|-|TRBV6-6|-
CASSYRGGLYGYTF
TGTGCCAGCAGTTACAGGGGGGGACTATATGGCTACACCTTC
>TRBJ1-1|-|TRBV18|-
CASSPGSAVNTEAFF
TGTGCCAGCTCACCAGGGAGTGCGGTTAACACTGAAGCTTTCTTT
>TRBJ2-1|-|TRBV5-1|-
CASSLQGASYNEQFF
TGCGCCAGCAGCTTGCAAGGGGCAAGCTACAATGAGCAGTTCTTC
>TRBJ2-7|-|TRBV5-5|-
CASSFVYGDSYEQYF
TGTGCCAGCAGCTTCGTCTATGGCGATTCCTACGAGCAGTACTTC
>TRBJ2-6|-|TRBV6-1|-
CASSEAGTGANVLTF
TGTGCCAGCAGTGAAGCGGGTACTGGGGCCAACGTCCTGACTTTC
>TRBJ2-7|-|TRBV11-3|-
CASSPGSSSYEQYF
TGTGCCAGCAGCCCCGGCAGTTCGTCCTACGAGCAGTACTTC
>TRBJ2-3|-|TRBV10-3|TRBD2
CAISDVAGGTDTQYF
TGTGCCATCAGTGACGTAGCGGGGGGCACAGATACGCAGTATTTT
>TRBJ2-7|-|TRBV23-1|-
CASSHLIGVERYEQYF
TGCGCCAGCAGTCATTTGATAGGTGTAGAACGTTACGAGCAGTACTTC
>TRBJ1-3|-|TRBV6-6|TRBD1
CASIVTGAGNTIYF
TGTGCCAGCATCGTTACAGGGGCTGGAAACACCATATATTTT
>TRBJ1-1|-|TRBV20-1|-
CSAVGNTEAFF
TGCAGTGCCGTAGGGAACACTGAAGCTTTCTTT
>TRBJ2-3|-|TRBV5-6|TRBD1
CASTQTGASTDTQYF
TGTGCCAGCACCCAAACAGGGGCTAGCACAGATACGCAGTATTTT
>TRBJ2-3|-|TRBV5-6|TRBD2
CASSWVGAGGTDTQYF
TGTGCCAGCAGCTGGGTGGGTGCGGGGGGCACAGATACGCAGTATTTT
>TRBJ2-3|-|TRBV2|-
CASSDEGSGTDTQYF
TGTGCCAGCAGTGATGAGGGATCTGGCACAGATACGCAGTATTTT
>TRBJ2-7|-|TRBV9|TRBD2
CASSPPWRGSYEQYF
TGTGCCAGCAGCCCCCCTTGGCGGGGGTCCTACGAGCAGTACTTC
>TRBJ2-2|-|TRBV19|TRBD1
CASSLRGLGTGELFF
TGTGCCAGTAGTCTGAGGGGGCTTGGCACCGGGGAGCTGTTTTTT
>TRBJ2-7|once|TRBV19|TRBD2
CASSIASGGSYEQYF
TGTGCCAGTAGTATTGCGAGCGGGGGCTCCTACGAGCAGTACTTC
>TRBJ2-1|-|TRBV6-5|-
CASSTLNEQFF
TGTGCCAGCAGCACCCTAAATGAGCAGTTCTTC
>TRBJ1-5|-|TRBV10-3|-
CAIRRGGSNQPQHF
TGTGCCATCCGTCGTGGAGGTAGCAATCAGCCCCAGCATTTT
>TRBJ2-7|-|TRBV5-1|TRBD1
CASSPFSGTGGYEQYF
TGCGCCAGCAGCCCCTTCTCTGGGACAGGCGGCTACGAGCAGTACTTC
>TRBJ1-2|-|TRBV28|-
CASSLAADLYGYTF
TGTGCCAGCAGTTTAGCCGCCGACCTTTATGGCTACACCTTC
>TRBJ1-1|-|TRBV7-2|-
CASSLAIDNEAFF
TGTGCCAGCAGCTTAGCGATAGATAACGAAGCTTTCTTT
>TRBJ1-5|-|TRBV6-1|-
CASTKETSNQPQHF
TGTGCCAGCACGAAAGAAACTAGCAATCAGCCCCAGCATTTT
>TRBJ2-2|-|TRBV7-9|-
CASSPQRDTGELFF
TGTGCCAGCAGCCCTCAGCGGGACACCGGGGAGCTGTTTTTT
>TRBJ2-5|-|TRBV9|-
CASSYSVEETQYF
TGTGCCAGCAGCTATAGCGTAGAGGAGACTCAGTACTTC